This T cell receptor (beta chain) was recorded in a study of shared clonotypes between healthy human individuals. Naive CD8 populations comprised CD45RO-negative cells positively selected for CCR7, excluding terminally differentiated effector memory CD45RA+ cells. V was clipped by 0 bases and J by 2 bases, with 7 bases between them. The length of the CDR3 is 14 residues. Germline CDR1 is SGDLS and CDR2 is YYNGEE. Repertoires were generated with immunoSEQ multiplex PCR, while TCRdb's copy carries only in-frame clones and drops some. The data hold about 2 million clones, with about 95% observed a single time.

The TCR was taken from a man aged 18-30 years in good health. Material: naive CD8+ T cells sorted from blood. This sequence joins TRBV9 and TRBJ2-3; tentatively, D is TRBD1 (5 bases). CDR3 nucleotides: TGTGCCAGCAGCGTAGAGGGGCCCACAGATACGCAGTATTTT. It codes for CASSVEGPTDTQYF.